A selection of T cell receptor beta chains follows, all from one sample in a study of coeliac disease. TCRdb keeps only in-frame clones here, not all; method: immunoSEQ multiplex PCR. Altogether 4,000 to 5,000 clones are present, less than 75% being singletons, with the ten largest covering about 7.6%. The sequenced sample was intraepithelial lymphocytes from the gut. Receptors originate from a woman younger than 30 with active celiac disease. Each CDR3 is given with its conserved first and last residue. A D gene is named only where the DNA matches it firmly. For some rows the clone size is stated as once, few or many, or as a class when expanded; others skip it.

-,few,TRBV4-1,TRBJ1-1,TGCGCCAGCAGCCAAGATGAGGGTAACACTGAAGCTTTCTTT,CASSQDEGNTEAFF
-,few,TRBV12-5,TRBJ1-3,TGTGCTAGTGGTTCCCCACTTACTGGAAACACCATATATTTT,CASGSPLTGNTIYF
TRBD2,-,TRBV28,TRBJ2-1,TGTGCCAGCAGTTTATTAGCGGGAGTCTCGGAGCAGTTCTTC,CASSLLAGVSEQFF
TRBD2,-,TRBV10-3,TRBJ2-7,TGTGCCATCGGCCGGGGGGATGGTGCCTACGAGCAGTACTTC,CAIGRGDGAYEQYF
TRBD1,few,TRBV19,TRBJ1-1,TGTGCCAGTAGTCCGCTAGGACAGGGGGCGGGGACTGAAGCTTTCTTT,CASSPLGQGAGTEAFF
-,few,TRBV7-8,TRBJ1-1,TGTGCCAGCAGCCCGTTCCCTGGGGCCCTGAACACTGAAGCTTTCTTT,CASSPFPGALNTEAFF
TRBD2,-,TRBV7-9,TRBJ2-1,TGTGCCAGCAGCCTCTTTCCGTTCTCTAGCGGGGGTAACAATGAGCAGTTCTTC,CASSLFPFSSGGNNEQFF
TRBD2,few,TRBV28,TRBJ2-1,TGTGCCAGCAGTTTATATAGCGGGAGGATTTACAATGAGCAGTTCTTC,CASSLYSGRIYNEQFF
-,-,TRBV5-1,TRBJ1-4,TGCGCCAGCAGCTCTTACTACGGGGGTAGGAATGAAAAACTGTTTTTT,CASSSYYGGRNEKLFF
-,few,TRBV7-9,TRBJ2-7,TGTGCCAGCAGCTTAGCGCCGGGGAGCGAGCAGTACTTC,CASSLAPGSEQYF
TRBD1,-,TRBV7-9,TRBJ1-4,TGTGCCAGCAGTCGCTACGGACAGGCACCTAATGAAAAACTGTTTTTT,CASSRYGQAPNEKLFF
TRBD2,medium-sized,TRBV2,TRBJ2-1,TGTGCCAGCAGGGCGGGGGTTCCAAATGAGCAGTTCTTC,CASRAGVPNEQFF
TRBD1,-,TRBV28,TRBJ1-5,TGTGCCAGCAGTCCCACCAAGACAGGGGCTAGCATCGATCAGCCCCAGCATTTT,CASSPTKTGASIDQPQHF
TRBD1,-,TRBV10-3,TRBJ1-1,TGTGCCATCAGTGAGGGGACAGGGCTACAGGGCACTGAAGCTTTCTTT,CAISEGTGLQGTEAFF
TRBD1,-,TRBV4-1,TRBJ2-7,TGCGCCAGCAGACGTTTACGGGACAGCCTCTACGAGCAGTACTTC,CASRRLRDSLYEQYF
TRBD2,few,TRBV10-1,TRBJ2-1,TGCGCCAGCAGTGAGATTGAACTAGCGGGAGTTAATGAGCAGTTCTTC,CASSEIELAGVNEQFF
TRBD2,-,TRBV5-6,TRBJ2-7,TGTGCCAGCATCCCGGGACTAGCCGCCTACGAGCAGTACTTC,CASIPGLAAYEQYF
-,-,TRBV5-1,TRBJ2-1,TGCGCCAGCAGTCCCGGACACCCTGAGCAGTTCTTC,CASSPGHPEQFF
-,-,TRBV9,TRBJ2-1,TGTGCCAGCAGCGGGCCTTCGGGGGGCGCCTACAATGAGCAGTTCTTC,CASSGPSGGAYNEQFF
TRBD2,-,TRBV11-2,TRBJ2-7,TGTGCCAGCAGCTTTGGGCTAGCGGGGACCTACGAGCAGTACTTC,CASSFGLAGTYEQYF
-,few,TRBV2,TRBJ1-6,TGTGCCAGCAACGGTGAGAGCTATAATTCACCCCTCCACTTT,CASNGESYNSPLHF
TRBD1,-,TRBV7-9,TRBJ1-2,TGTGCCAGCAGCGCCGGGACAGGGAACTATGGCTACACCTTC,CASSAGTGNYGYTF
-,-,TRBV7-2,TRBJ1-1,TGTGCCAGCAGCTTAGAGGCGTGGGATTGGGGCAACACTGAAGCTTTCTTT,CASSLEAWDWGNTEAFF
TRBD2,-,TRBV18,TRBJ2-7,TGTGCCAGCTCACCCTTCCAGCGGGGAACTAGCGAGCAGTACTTC,CASSPFQRGTSEQYF
TRBD2,-,TRBV27,TRBJ2-1,TGTGCCAGCGGGACTAGCGCCTACAATGAGCAGTTCTTC,CASGTSAYNEQFF
TRBD2,-,TRBV4-1,TRBJ2-1,TGCGCCAGCAGCCAAGTCTTGGGTGGAGCGGGGCTATGGGAGCAGTTCTTC,CASSQVLGGAGLWEQFF
-,few,TRBV25-1,TRBJ1-6,TGTGCCAGCAGTCCCCGACAGGTCCGAAATTCACCCCTCCACTTT,CASSPRQVRNSPLHF
TRBD2,few,TRBV11-2,TRBJ2-7,TGTGCCAGCAGCCGGACAGCGGGAGGAAACTACGAGCAGTACTTC,CASSRTAGGNYEQYF
TRBD1,-,TRBV5-1,TRBJ2-5,TGCGCCAGCAGCTTTCGGACAGGCCAAGAGACCCAGTACTTC,CASSFRTGQETQYF
-,once,TRBV25-1,TRBJ2-1,TGTGCCAGCAGTTCGGGCAGCGGATACAATGAGCAGTTCTTC,CASSSGSGYNEQFF
-,few,TRBV15,TRBJ1-5,TGTGCCACCAGCATTGACAGGAATGGTCAGCCCCAGCATTTT,CATSIDRNGQPQHF
-,-,TRBV28,TRBJ2-1,TGTGCCAGCAGTTTAGCAGGGGTGTTGCGCAATGAGCAGTTCTTC,CASSLAGVLRNEQFF
TRBD2,medium-sized,TRBV10-3,TRBJ2-2,TGTGCCATCAGTCTATACTACTCCTCCGGGGGGAGAGGGGCCGGCGGGGAGCTGTTTTTT,CAISLYYSSGGRGAGGELFF
TRBD1,-,TRBV11-2,TRBJ2-5,TGTGCCAGCAGCTCCGGGACAGGGGGCCCGCCCCCCCAGTACTTC,CASSSGTGGPPPQYF
TRBD1,-,TRBV27,TRBJ2-7,TGTGCCACCGGACAGGGGGACTTTTCGGTTTACTACGAGCAGTACTTC,CATGQGDFSVYYEQYF
TRBD1,-,TRBV18,TRBJ2-2,TGTGCCAGCTCACCAAAGACAGGGGACGGGGAGCTGTTTTTT,CASSPKTGDGELFF
TRBD2,-,TRBV5-1,TRBJ2-1,TGCGCCAGCAGCTGGCCCGGGAGGTACTCCTACAATGAGCAGTTCTTC,CASSWPGRYSYNEQFF
-,-,TRBV28,TRBJ2-5,TGTGCCAGCAGTTTAATCGGGGGGCATCGGGAGACCCAGTACTTC,CASSLIGGHRETQYF
-,-,TRBV4-1,TRBJ2-4,TGCGCCAGCAGCCTAGGACCCTCGGAGGACATTCAGTACTTC,CASSLGPSEDIQYF
-,-,TRBV4-1,TRBJ2-3,TGCGCCAGCAGCCGAGGGGGCGGCGGGGGGAGCACAGATACGCAGTATTTT,CASSRGGGGGSTDTQYF
TRBD1,-,TRBV11-2,TRBJ1-1,TGTGCCAGCAGCTTTAGGACAGGGGCCACTGAAGCTTTCTTT,CASSFRTGATEAFF
TRBD1,-,TRBV15,TRBJ2-3,TGTGCCACCAGAGGGACAGTCTTATCCACAGATACGCAGTATTTT,CATRGTVLSTDTQYF
-,-,TRBV7-8,TRBJ2-6,TGTGCCAGCAGCCATCTTCGTTACCCACAAAGTCGGGCCAACGTCCTGACTTTC,CASSHLRYPQSRANVLTF
-,-,TRBV18,TRBJ2-7,TGTGCCAGCTCACTACTGACAGGATTGTATGACGAGCAGTACTTC,CASSLLTGLYDEQYF
TRBD2,-,TRBV18,TRBJ2-3,TGTGCCAGCTCACCACCGCGGGGGGGCCGGGGGACAGATACGCAGTATTTT,CASSPPRGGRGTDTQYF
TRBD1,-,TRBV5-1,TRBJ1-1,TGCGCCAGCAGCTTGGCCGTCTGGGACAGGGGTACTGAAGCTTTCTTT,CASSLAVWDRGTEAFF
-,-,TRBV27,TRBJ1-4,TGTGCCAGCAGCCCCGTGGGGGAGGGAACTAATGAAAAACTGTTTTTT,CASSPVGEGTNEKLFF
TRBD2,-,TRBV5-4,TRBJ2-1,TGTGCCAGCATAAGAATTATTGCTAGCGGGAGGAAACTGGAGGACAATGAGCAGTTCTTC,CASIRIIASGRKLEDNEQFF
TRBD2,-,TRBV28,TRBJ2-7,TGTGCCAGCAGTCAAGGACTAGGTATGGTCTTAGAGCAGTACTTC,CASSQGLGMVLEQYF
-,-,TRBV4-1,TRBJ2-2,TGCGCCAGCAGCCTCAGACTAGATCCCGGGGAGCTGTTTTTT,CASSLRLDPGELFF
TRBD1,once,TRBV4-1,TRBJ2-1,TGCGCCAGCTCTCTGGGGGACAGGTCGTACAATGAGCAGTTCTTC,CASSLGDRSYNEQFF
TRBD2,medium-sized,TRBV25-1,TRBJ2-7,TGTGCCAGCAGTGAAATGGGAGGGTCCTACGAGCAGTACTTC,CASSEMGGSYEQYF
TRBD1,-,TRBV27,TRBJ1-5,TGTGCCAGCAGTTCGACAGGGGGCCGGAATCAGCCCCAGCATTTT,CASSSTGGRNQPQHF
-,large,TRBV12-1,TRBJ2-7,TGTGCCAGCAGCTTTAGGAGGGGACTAGCGGGCTTATCCTACGAGCAGTACTTC,CASSFRRGLAGLSYEQYF